The clone carrying this T cell receptor (beta chain) was found many times. Its target is not known. Quantitative barcoded 5'-RACE was used to prepare TCR beta libraries. One entry per CDR3 protein results from TCRdb running MiXCR on the 5' RACE reads. The repertoire holds approximately 130,000 distinct CDR3 sequences, with around 9.3% as singletons. This specimen comes from a study of CD8 T cells in ankylosing spondylitis. Findings and caveats of the study: What seemed typical of ankylosing spondylitis blood was a TCR beta motif built from several highly homologous variants.

V was trimmed by 5 bases and J by 0 bases, leaving 17 bases between them. CDR3 size: 17 residues. From germline, CDR1 is SEHNR and CDR2 FQNEAQ (reference sequence). V and J are TRBV7-9 and TRBJ1-3; maybe TRBD1 (6 bases). The origin of this receptor is a male donor with ankylosing spondylitis or in good health (not recorded which). The sample comprised blood, either unsorted or a sorted T cell fraction (not recorded which). CDR3 protein: CASSAGRQVFSGNTIYF. The CDR3 DNA reads TGTGCCAGCAGCGCGGGCAGACAGGTCTTCTCTGGAAACACCATATATTTT.